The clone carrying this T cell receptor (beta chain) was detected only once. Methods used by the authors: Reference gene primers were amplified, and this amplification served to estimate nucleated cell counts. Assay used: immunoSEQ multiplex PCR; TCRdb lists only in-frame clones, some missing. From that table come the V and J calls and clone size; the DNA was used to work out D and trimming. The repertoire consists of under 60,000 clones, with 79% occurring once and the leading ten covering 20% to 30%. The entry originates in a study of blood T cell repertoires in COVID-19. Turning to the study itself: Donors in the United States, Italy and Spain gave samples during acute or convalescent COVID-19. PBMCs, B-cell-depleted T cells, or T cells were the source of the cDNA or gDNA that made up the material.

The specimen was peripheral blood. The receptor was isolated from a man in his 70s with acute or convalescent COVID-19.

CDR3 DNA: TGTGCCAGCAGCTTGGCTGGGACAAGGTCCGAGGACACCATATATTTT. Protein product: CASSLAGTRSEDTIYF. The genes are TRBV5-5 and TRBJ1-3; TRBD1 is a possible D gene (6 bases). V was clipped by 0 bases and J by 8 bases, with 18 bases between them. The germline V gene has CDR1 SGHKS and CDR2 YYEKEE (reference sequence). This CDR3 is 16 amino acids long.